This T cell receptor beta chain was recorded in a study of cytomegalovirus exposure and HLA in healthy donors. Whole-study context: Across roughly 400 genotyped donors, 65% to 90% landed in the Caucasian-associated ancestry cluster.

PCR employed 60 Vbeta and 13 Jbeta primers. Data came from immunoSEQ multiplex PCR; TCRdb stores just in-frame clones and leaves some out. The data hold around 96,000 clones, with more than 75% observed a single time. Germline assignment: CDR1 SGHVS and CDR2 FQNEAQ. This CDR3 has 17 amino acids. J gave up 0 bases and V 5 bases, and 10 bases lay outside the gene matches. Material for sequencing was PBMCs. The chain links TRBV7-8 to TRBJ2-4; 7 bases map to TRBD1. The TCR was taken from a man between 18 and 35 years old in good health and CMV-seronegative. The CDR3 here is CASSNRTGEVAKNIQYF. Here the CDR3 DNA reads TGTGCCAGCAGCAATAGAACAGGGGAAGTAGCCAAAAACATTCAGTACTTC.